These 25 T cell receptor beta chains were sequenced from one sample in a study of blood T cell repertoires in COVID-19. Libraries were prepared by immunoSEQ multiplex PCR; TCRdb keeps only in-frame clonotypes and omits some of them. The table has about 190,000 clones, around four fifths seen once. The specimen was peripheral blood. The receptors come from a woman of 80 years or more with active or convalescent COVID-19.

This clone appeared a single time. The rearrangement links TRBV2 to TRBJ2-2, with D perhaps TRBD1 (5 bases). The V end lost 6 bases, the J end lost 0 bases, and 11 bases lay between the germline ends. From germline, CDR1 is SNHLY and CDR2 FYNNEI. CDR3 length equals 15 residues. The CDR3 reads CASRPTASNTGELFF. The CDR3 DNA is TGTGCCAGCAGGCCGACAGCCTCGAACACCGGGGAGCTGTTTTTT.

The J gene is TRBJ2-5, the V gene TRBV5-8, with a weak D call TRBD1 (5 bases). The CDR3 sequence is 15 residues long. From germline, CDR1 is SGHTS and CDR2 YDEGEE. The V gene lost 1 base and the J gene lost 3 bases, with 13 bases spanning the gap. The CDR3 reads CASSLWIRVEETQYF. In DNA form, the CDR3 reads TGTGCCAGCAGCTTGTGGATCAGGGTAGAAGAGACCCAGTACTTC.

This chain connects TRBV10-3 to TRBJ2-7, with 10 bases matching TRBD1. CDR1 and CDR2 (germline): ENHRY, SYGVKD. CDR3 length: 15 residues. V shed 8 bases and J 3 bases; nucleotides not matched to a gene: 10. This chain's CDR3 is CAIGGQGKGIYEQYF. CDR3 sequence (DNA): TGTGCCATCGGGGGACAGGGGAAGGGGATCTACGAGCAGTACTTC.

This clone was seen only once. V and J are TRBV4-3 and TRBJ1-1; weak D call: TRBD1 (6 bases). Trimming took 0 bases from V and 4 from J, leaving 18 bases between them. Looked up from germline, CDR1 is LGHNA and CDR2 is YSLEER. This CDR3 has 17 amino acids. The CDR3 DNA reads TGCGCCAGCAGCCAAGAGAGCGGGGTGCAGGGGAGCACTGAAGCTTTCTTT. Translation gives CASSQESGVQGSTEAFF.

This clone has just one count. The J gene is TRBJ2-1, the V gene TRBV28, with 9 positions matching TRBD2. Unmatched junction bases numbered 8, after V lost 6 bases and J lost 2 bases. The CDR3 has 16 amino acids. Germline CDR1 reads MDHEN; CDR2 reads SYDVKM. The CDR3 protein is CASSRRLAGPYNEQFF. DNA of the CDR3: TGTGCCAGCAGCCGCCGTCTAGCGGGGCCCTACAATGAGCAGTTCTTC.

V and J are TRBV6-5 and TRBJ1-3; TRBD1 aligns across 7 bases. Trimming took 7 bases from V and 2 from J; bases not matched to a gene: 8. CDR1 and CDR2 (germline): MNHEY, SVGAGI. The CDR3 has 15 residues. The CDR3 here is CASNSLTGTGNTIYF. The CDR3 DNA is TGTGCCAGCAACAGCCTGACAGGGACTGGAAACACCATATATTTT.

The chain recombines TRBV6-2 or TRBV6-3 with TRBJ1-5; TRBD1 might be the D (6 bases). V lost 2 bases and J 5 bases, leaving 10 bases between the germline ends. There are 14 residues in the CDR3. Germline-derived CDR1 and CDR2 are MNHEY and SVGEGT. CDR3 sequence reads: CASSYPGEHQPQHF. The CDR3 DNA is TGTGCCAGCAGTTACCCAGGGGAACATCAGCCCCAGCATTTT.

This chain links TRBV10-3 with TRBJ2-5; perhaps TRBD1 as D (6 bases). The CDR3 sequence is 13 residues long. Germline V gives CDR1 ENHRY, CDR2 SYGVKD. V was cut by 7 bases and J by 5 bases, with 14 bases left in between. Here the CDR3 reads CAITRDMAETQYF. CDR3 nucleotide sequence: TGTGCCATCACCCGGGACATGGCGGAGACCCAGTACTTC.

The chain joins TRBV6-2 or TRBV6-3 to TRBJ1-1, with TRBD1 matching 9 bases. Trimming cost V 7 bases and J 5 bases; bases outside gene matches: 17. The length of the CDR3 is 17 residues. Looked up from germline, CDR1 is MNHEY and CDR2 is SVGEGT. CDR3 sequence (DNA): TGTGCCAGCACCCCCGTAGGTACAGGGGGCGCGAGGACTGAAGCTTTCTTT. Residues: CASTPVGTGGARTEAFF.

The chain couples TRBV19 to TRBJ1-1; D unclear. The V end lost 2 bases, the J end lost 3 bases, and 7 bases lay between the germline ends. The CDR3 runs to 13 residues. In germline, CDR1 is LNHDA, CDR2 SQIVND (reference sequence). CDR3 in DNA: TGTGCCAGTAGTATACCAGGCTACACTGAAGCTTTCTTT. As protein: CASSIPGYTEAFF.

The V and J genes are TRBV14 and TRBJ2-2; no reliable D call. The CDR3 extends over 15 amino acids. The germline CDR1 and CDR2 sequences are SGHDN and FVKESK. Trimming shortened V by 0 bases and J by 6 bases, and 11 bases separated the two germline ends. CDR3 bases: TGTGCCAGCAGCCAAGATGGCCGCCGGGCCGGGGAGCTGTTTTTT. Protein sequence: CASSQDGRRAGELFF.

The CDR3 reads CASSPDRGTSLYGYTF. The CDR3 DNA follows: TGTGCCAGCAGCCCTGACAGGGGTACCAGCCTTTATGGCTACACCTTC. V gene TRBV2 combines with J gene TRBJ1-2; 8 nucleotides align to TRBD1. The V gene end was trimmed by 6 bases and the J gene end by 5 bases; junction bases not matched to a gene: 14. The CDR3 loop spans 16 amino acids. Germline lookup yields CDR1 SNHLY and CDR2 FYNNEI.

The chain links TRBV10-3 to TRBJ1-4; D remains ambiguous. Germline V gene sequence: CDR1 ENHRY, CDR2 SYGVKD. This CDR3 has 12 amino acids. Trimming removed 6 bases at V and 5 bases at J, with 7 bases between. CDR3 loop: CAISRGNEKLFF. Here the CDR3 DNA reads TGTGCCATCAGCCGAGGAAATGAAAAACTGTTTTTT.

The chain combines TRBV6-6 with TRBJ1-2; D might be TRBD1 (5 bases). CDR3 length equals 13 residues. Germline CDR1 reads MNHNY; CDR2 reads SVGAGI (reference sequence). V was shortened by 6 bases and J by 0 bases, with 8 bases between the two germline ends. The CDR3 DNA reads as TGTGCCAGCAGGCTACAGGCTAACTATGGCTACACCTTC. Its translation: CASRLQANYGYTF.

This sequence joins TRBV5-4 and TRBJ2-5; TRBD1 agrees at 12 bases. CDR1 SGHNT and CDR2 YYREEE come from the germline V gene (reference sequence). The CDR3 covers 16 residues. The V segment lost 3 bases and the J segment 5 bases; nucleotides outside the gene matches: 8. This CDR3 reads CASSSGTGGAGETQYF. The CDR3 nucleotides read TGTGCCAGCAGCTCAGGGACAGGGGGCGCTGGGGAGACCCAGTACTTC.

This chain joins TRBV6-5 and TRBJ1-2; D may be TRBD1 (6 bases). Trimming cost V 7 bases and J 6 bases, with 21 bases left between them. Germline assignment: CDR1 MNHEY and CDR2 SVGAGI. This CDR3 has 15 amino acids. CDR3 protein: CASTDQGSFSNGYTF. In DNA, the CDR3 is TGTGCCAGCACAGATCAGGGGTCTTTCTCCAATGGCTACACCTTC.

This clone has more than one count but fewer than ten. V gene TRBV28 combines with J gene TRBJ2-2; the match to TRBD2 covers 7 bases. The V gene end was trimmed by 2 bases and the J gene end by 6 bases; junction bases not matched to a gene: 3. This CDR3 is built from 14 residues. Germline assignment: CDR1 MDHEN and CDR2 SYDVKM. The CDR3 loop reads CASSLSAGAGELFF. The CDR3 nucleotides read TGTGCCAGCAGTTTAAGTGCGGGGGCCGGGGAGCTGTTTTTT. The variable domain in full, with the rest retrieved from reference TRBV28 and TRBJ2-2, is DVKVTQSSRYLVKRTGEKVFLECVQDMDHENMFWYRQDPGLGLRLIYFSYDVKMKEKGDIPEGYSVSREKKERFSLILESASTNQTSMYLCASSLSAGAGELFFGEGSRLTVL.

The V call is TRBV18, the J call TRBJ2-3; the match to TRBD1 covers 9 bases. This CDR3 is built from 15 residues. V was pared by 3 bases and J by 6 bases, with 7 bases of the junction left unmatched. The V gene's germline CDR1 is KGHSH and CDR2 LQKENI. The CDR3 DNA sequence: TGTGCCAGCTCACCGGCGGGACAGGGTGGGGATACGCAGTATTTT. Protein sequence: CASSPAGQGGDTQYF.

There are many counts of this clone. This chain joins TRBV5-5 and TRBJ1-4; 10 bases line up with TRBD1. CDR3 length: 15 residues. Germline CDR1 and CDR2: SGHKS and YYEKEE (reference sequence). With V trimmed by 0 bases and J by 7 bases, 3 bases remained unmatched. CDR3 coding DNA: TGTGCCAGCAGCTTGGTGACAGGGGGCGGTGAAAAACTGTTTTTT. This sequence encodes CASSLVTGGGEKLFF.

The V gene is TRBV27, the J gene TRBJ2-3; D uncertain. Trimming took 2 bases from V and 3 from J, leaving 15 bases between them. Per the germline V gene, CDR1 is MNHEY and CDR2 is SMNVEV (reference sequence). The CDR3 length is 16 residues. In nucleotides, the CDR3 is TGTGCCAGCAGTTTAAGTGTGAGGCTAACAACAGATACGCAGTATTTT. Its protein product is CASSLSVRLTTDTQYF.

This chain links TRBV10-1 with TRBJ1-2; D not certain. CDR1 and CDR2 (germline): WNHNN, SYGVQD (reference sequence). V lost 1 base, J lost 8 bases, and 11 bases lay in between. The CDR3 is 13 amino acids. The CDR3 protein is CASSEYSTAGYTF. CDR3 DNA sequence: TGCGCCAGCAGTGAGTACAGCACCGCCGGCTACACCTTC.

The V and J genes are TRBV19 and TRBJ2-2, with 9 bases fitting TRBD1. The CDR3 has 17 residues. V gave up 2 bases and J gave up 5 bases; unmatched junction bases: 9. Germline CDR1 is LNHDA and CDR2 is SQIVND (reference sequence). CDR3 DNA sequence: TGTGCCAGTAGTATATCTACGGGACAGGGTCGAACCGGGGAGCTGTTTTTT. This gives the protein CASSISTGQGRTGELFF. Together with reference TRBV19 and TRBJ2-2, the CDR3 gives the full variable domain: DGGITQSPKYLFRKEGQNVTLSCEQNLNHDAMYWYRQDPGQGLRLIYYSQIVNDFQKGDIAEGYSVSREKKESFPLTVTSAQKNPTAFYLCASSISTGQGRTGELFFGEGSRLTVL.

The V and J genes are TRBV19 and TRBJ2-7, with D possibly matching TRBD1 (6 bases). The CDR3 has 14 residues. Looked up from germline, CDR1 is LNHDA and CDR2 is SQIVND (reference sequence). Trimming removed 6 bases from V and 3 bases from J, with 15 bases in between. The CDR3 protein is CASSLGARDYEQYF. The CDR3 DNA reads as TGTGCCAGTAGCCTGGGGGCCAGGGACTACGAGCAGTACTTC.

This clone was counted between two and nine times. The chain has TRBV30 and TRBJ1-5, with TRBD1 matching over 9 bases. Trimming cost V 5 bases and J 4 bases; bases outside gene matches: 3. The CDR3 contains 13 residues. Germline CDR1 and CDR2: GTSNPN and SVGIG (reference sequence). CDR3 DNA sequence: TGTGCCTGGGGGACAGGGAGGAATCAGCCCCAGCATTTT. This sequence encodes CAWGTGRNQPQHF.

The chain is built from TRBV6-6 and TRBJ1-5; D gene ambiguous. CDR1 and CDR2 from the germline V gene are MNHNY and SVGAGI (reference sequence). The CDR3 covers 14 residues. V was cut by 7 bases and J by 2 bases, with 12 bases left in between. The CDR3 coding sequence is TGTGCCAGCACCCATCATGAGGGCAATCAGCCCCAGCATTTT. As protein: CASTHHEGNQPQHF.